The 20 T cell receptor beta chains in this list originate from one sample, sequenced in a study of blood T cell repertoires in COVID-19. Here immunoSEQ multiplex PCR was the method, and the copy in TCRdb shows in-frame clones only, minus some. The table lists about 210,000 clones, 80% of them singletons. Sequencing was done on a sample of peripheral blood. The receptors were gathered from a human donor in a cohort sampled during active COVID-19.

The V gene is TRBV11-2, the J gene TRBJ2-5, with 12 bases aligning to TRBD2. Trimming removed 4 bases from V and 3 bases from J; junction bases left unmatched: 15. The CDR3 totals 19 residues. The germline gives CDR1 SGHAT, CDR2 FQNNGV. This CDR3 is CASSSLAGGPAGAKETQYF. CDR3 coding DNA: TGTGCCAGCAGCTCGCTAGCGGGAGGGCCGGCGGGAGCCAAAGAGACCCAGTACTTC.

The CDR3 sequence is CAISVGDRGSEQYF. The CDR3 region has the DNA TGTGCCATCAGTGTAGGAGACAGGGGTAGCGAGCAGTACTTC. The chain is built from TRBV10-3 and TRBJ2-7; 8 bases match TRBD1. With 4 bases clipped from V and 6 bases from J, the junction kept 8 bases outside the gene matches. Germline assignment: CDR1 ENHRY and CDR2 SYGVKD. The CDR3 runs to 14 residues.

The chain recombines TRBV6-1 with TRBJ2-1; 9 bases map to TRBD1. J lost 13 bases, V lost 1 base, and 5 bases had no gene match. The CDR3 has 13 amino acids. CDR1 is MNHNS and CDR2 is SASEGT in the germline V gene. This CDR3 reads CASSEEMGQGQFF. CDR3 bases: TGTGCCAGCAGTGAAGAGATGGGACAGGGACAGTTCTTC.

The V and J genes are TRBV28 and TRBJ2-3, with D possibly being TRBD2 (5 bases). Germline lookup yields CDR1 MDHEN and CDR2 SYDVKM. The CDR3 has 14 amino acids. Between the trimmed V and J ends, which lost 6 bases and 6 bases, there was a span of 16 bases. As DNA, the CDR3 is TGTGCCAGCAGAATCGGGGTTCTAGTGGATACGCAGTATTTT. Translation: CASRIGVLVDTQYF.

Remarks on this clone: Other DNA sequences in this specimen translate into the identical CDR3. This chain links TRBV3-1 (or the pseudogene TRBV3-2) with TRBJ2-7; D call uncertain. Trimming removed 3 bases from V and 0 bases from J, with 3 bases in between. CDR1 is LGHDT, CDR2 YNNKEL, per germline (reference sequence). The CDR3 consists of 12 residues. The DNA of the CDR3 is TGTGCCAGCAGCCAGGCCTCCTACGAGCAGTACTTC. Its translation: CASSQASYEQYF.

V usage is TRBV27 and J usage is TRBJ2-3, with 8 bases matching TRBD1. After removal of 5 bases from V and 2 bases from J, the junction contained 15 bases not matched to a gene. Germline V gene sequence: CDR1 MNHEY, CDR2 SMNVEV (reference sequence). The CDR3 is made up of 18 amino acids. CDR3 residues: CASSPYPRDRRSTDTQYF. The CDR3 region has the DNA TGTGCCAGCAGTCCCTACCCCCGGGACAGGAGGTCCACAGATACGCAGTATTTT.

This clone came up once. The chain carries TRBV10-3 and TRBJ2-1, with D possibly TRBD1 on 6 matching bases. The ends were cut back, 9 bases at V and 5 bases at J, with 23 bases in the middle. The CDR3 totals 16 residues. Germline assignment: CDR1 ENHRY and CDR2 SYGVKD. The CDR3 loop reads CAINGVGGPGHNEQFF. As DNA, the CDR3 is TGTGCCATTAACGGGGTTGGGGGCCCCGGCCACAATGAGCAGTTCTTC.

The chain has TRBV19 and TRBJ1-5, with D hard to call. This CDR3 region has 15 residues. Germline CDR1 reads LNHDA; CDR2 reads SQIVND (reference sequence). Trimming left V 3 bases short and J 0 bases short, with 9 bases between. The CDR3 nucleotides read TGTGCCAGTAGTATCGGAGATTCTAGCAATCAGCCCCAGCATTTT. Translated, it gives CASSIGDSSNQPQHF.

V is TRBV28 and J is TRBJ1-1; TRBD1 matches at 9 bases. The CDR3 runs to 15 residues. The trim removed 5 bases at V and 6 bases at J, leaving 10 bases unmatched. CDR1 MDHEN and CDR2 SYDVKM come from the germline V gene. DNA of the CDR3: TGTGCCAGCAGTCTCCGCCTTGGGACAGGGCCTGAAGCTTTCTTT. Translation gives CASSLRLGTGPEAFF.

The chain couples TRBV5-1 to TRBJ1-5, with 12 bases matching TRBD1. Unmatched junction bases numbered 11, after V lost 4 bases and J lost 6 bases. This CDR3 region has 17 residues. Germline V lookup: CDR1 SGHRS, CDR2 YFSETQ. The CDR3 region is CASSPPPGQGAAQPQHF. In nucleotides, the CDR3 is TGCGCCAGCAGCCCCCCCCCGGGACAGGGGGCGGCTCAGCCCCAGCATTTT.

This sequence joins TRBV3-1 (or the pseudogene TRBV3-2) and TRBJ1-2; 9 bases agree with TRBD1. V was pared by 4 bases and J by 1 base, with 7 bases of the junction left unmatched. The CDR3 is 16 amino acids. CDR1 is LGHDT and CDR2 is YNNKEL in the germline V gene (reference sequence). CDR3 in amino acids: CASSRALTGGNYGYTF. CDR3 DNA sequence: TGTGCCAGCAGCCGAGCCTTGACAGGGGGTAACTATGGCTACACCTTC.

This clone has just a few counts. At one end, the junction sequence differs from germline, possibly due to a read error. CDR3 in amino acids: CASSLGQGGDTQYF. DNA for the CDR3: TGCGCCAGCAGTTTGGGACAGGGAGGAGATACGCAGTATTTT. The chain combines TRBV5-1 with TRBJ2-3, with TRBD1 identical over 9 bases. CDR1 and CDR2 from the germline V gene are SGHRS and YFSETQ. This CDR3 is 14 amino acids long.

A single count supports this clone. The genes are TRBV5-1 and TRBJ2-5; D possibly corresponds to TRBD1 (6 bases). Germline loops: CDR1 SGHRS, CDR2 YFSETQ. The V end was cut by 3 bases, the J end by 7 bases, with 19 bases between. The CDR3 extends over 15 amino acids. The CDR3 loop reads CASSSRGSGEGTQYF. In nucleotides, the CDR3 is TGCGCCAGCAGCTCCAGGGGCTCTGGGGAAGGGACCCAGTACTTC.

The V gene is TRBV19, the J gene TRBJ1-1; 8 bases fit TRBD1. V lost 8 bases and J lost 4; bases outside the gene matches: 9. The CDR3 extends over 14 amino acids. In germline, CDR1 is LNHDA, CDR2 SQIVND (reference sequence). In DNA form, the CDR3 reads TGTGCCAGTGGACCACCGGACAGGGCCACTGAAGCTTTCTTT. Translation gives CASGPPDRATEAFF. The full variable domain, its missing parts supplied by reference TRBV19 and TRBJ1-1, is DGGITQSPKYLFRKEGQNVTLSCEQNLNHDAMYWYRQDPGQGLRLIYYSQIVNDFQKGDIAEGYSVSREKKESFPLTVTSAQKNPTAFYLCASGPPDRATEAFFGQGTRLTVV.

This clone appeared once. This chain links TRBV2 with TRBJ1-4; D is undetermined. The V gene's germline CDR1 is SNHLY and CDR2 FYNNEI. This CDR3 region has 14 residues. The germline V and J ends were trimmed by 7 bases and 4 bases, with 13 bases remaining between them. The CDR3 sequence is CASMVVRLNEKLFF. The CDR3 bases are TGTGCCAGCATGGTAGTCAGACTTAATGAAAAACTGTTTTTT.

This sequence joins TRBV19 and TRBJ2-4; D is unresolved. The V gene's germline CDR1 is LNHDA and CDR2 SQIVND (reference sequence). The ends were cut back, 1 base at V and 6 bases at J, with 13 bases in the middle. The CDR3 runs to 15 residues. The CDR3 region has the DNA TGTGCCAGTAGTATAGGGAGCCTGACCCTAAACATTCAGTACTTC. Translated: CASSIGSLTLNIQYF.

The CDR3 region is CASSETANSPLHF. The CDR3 DNA reads TGTGCCAGCAGTGAGACAGCAAATTCACCCCTCCACTTT. The J gene is TRBJ1-6, the V gene TRBV2; D perhaps matches TRBD1 (5 bases). The CDR3 is made up of 13 amino acids. CDR1 is SNHLY and CDR2 is FYNNEI in the germline V gene. V was clipped by 3 bases and J by 7 bases, with 7 bases between them. Together with reference TRBV2 and TRBJ1-6, the CDR3 gives the full variable domain: EPEVTQTPSHQVTQMGQEVILRCVPISNHLYFYWYRQILGQKVEFLVSFYNNEISEKSEIFDDQFSVERPDGSNFTLKIRSTKLEDSAMYFCASSETANSPLHFGNGTRLTVT.

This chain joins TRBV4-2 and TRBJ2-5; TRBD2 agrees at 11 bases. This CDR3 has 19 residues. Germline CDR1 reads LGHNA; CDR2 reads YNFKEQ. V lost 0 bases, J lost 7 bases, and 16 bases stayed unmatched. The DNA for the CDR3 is TGTGCCAGCAGCCAAGATGTCCCGAATGTAGCGGGGGGGCCGAGGACCCAGTACTTC. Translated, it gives CASSQDVPNVAGGPRTQYF.

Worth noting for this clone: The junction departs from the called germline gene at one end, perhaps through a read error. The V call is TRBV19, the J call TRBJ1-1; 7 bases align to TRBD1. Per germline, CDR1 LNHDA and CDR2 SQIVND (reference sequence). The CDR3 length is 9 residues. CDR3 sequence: CAIISRGDF. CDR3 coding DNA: TGTGCCATTATATCCAGGGGGGATTTT.

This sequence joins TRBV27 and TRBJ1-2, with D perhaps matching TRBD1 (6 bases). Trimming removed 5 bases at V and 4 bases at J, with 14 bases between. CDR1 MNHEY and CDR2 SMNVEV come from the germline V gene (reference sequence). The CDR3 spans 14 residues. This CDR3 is CASSGTLGGYGYTF. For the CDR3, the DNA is TGTGCCAGCAGTGGGACACTTGGGGGCTATGGCTACACCTTC.